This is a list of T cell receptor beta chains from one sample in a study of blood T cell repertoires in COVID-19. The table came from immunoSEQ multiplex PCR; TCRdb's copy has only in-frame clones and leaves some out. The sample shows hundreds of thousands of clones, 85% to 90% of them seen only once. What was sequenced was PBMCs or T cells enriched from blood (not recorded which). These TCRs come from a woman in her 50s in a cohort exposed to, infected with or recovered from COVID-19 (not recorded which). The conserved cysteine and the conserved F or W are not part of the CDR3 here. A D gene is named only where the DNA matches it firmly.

CDR3 protein: AIKTGTGIQETQY
V gene: TRBV10-3
D gene: TRBD1
J gene: TRBJ2-5

CDR3 protein: ASSFGRVGEQY
V gene: TRBV7-2
D gene: NA
J gene: TRBJ2-7

CDR3 protein: ASRQGLAGGRTDTQY
V gene: TRBV28
D gene: TRBD2
J gene: TRBJ2-3

CDR3 protein: ASSTAGTGGNYEQY
V gene: TRBV11-1
D gene: TRBD1
J gene: TRBJ2-7

CDR3 protein: ASSQAPRQTNYGYT
V gene: TRBV4-3
D gene: NA
J gene: TRBJ1-2

CDR3 protein: ASSLVAGAGANVLT
V gene: TRBV5-1
D gene: NA
J gene: TRBJ2-6

CDR3 protein: ASSLDRGGSQY
V gene: TRBV5-4
D gene: TRBD2
J gene: TRBJ2-7

CDR3 protein: ASSLEGQGKGEQF
V gene: TRBV7-7
D gene: TRBD1
J gene: TRBJ2-1

CDR3 protein: AIRGLNNEQF
V gene: TRBV10-3
D gene: NA
J gene: TRBJ2-1

CDR3 protein: ASSIRGEGGYT
V gene: TRBV19
D gene: NA
J gene: TRBJ1-2

CDR3 protein: ASSGQGARGYT
V gene: TRBV2
D gene: TRBD1
J gene: TRBJ1-2

CDR3 protein: ASSYGSGGLQPQH
V gene: TRBV6-2/TRBV6-3
D gene: TRBD1
J gene: TRBJ1-5

CDR3 protein: ASSQAWQANYNSPLH
V gene: TRBV4-2
D gene: NA
J gene: TRBJ1-6

CDR3 protein: ASSLFGQGNQPQH
V gene: TRBV6-5
D gene: TRBD1
J gene: TRBJ1-5

CDR3 protein: ASSLAGGETQY
V gene: TRBV7-2
D gene: NA
J gene: TRBJ2-5

CDR3 protein: ASSSLAGLPTYEQY
V gene: TRBV5-1
D gene: NA
J gene: TRBJ2-7

CDR3 protein: ASSLTSWGAEAF
V gene: TRBV28
D gene: NA
J gene: TRBJ1-1

CDR3 protein: ASSLPIGVGGYT
V gene: TRBV4-1
D gene: NA
J gene: TRBJ1-2

CDR3 protein: ASSLRDAGQITPMGTEAF
V gene: TRBV7-6
D gene: NA
J gene: TRBJ1-1

CDR3 protein: ASSLSYGYT
V gene: TRBV28
D gene: NA
J gene: TRBJ1-2

CDR3 protein: ASSHRPGVSYNEQF
V gene: TRBV4-1
D gene: NA
J gene: TRBJ2-1

CDR3 protein: ATQRGVQETQY
V gene: TRBV15
D gene: TRBD2
J gene: TRBJ2-5

CDR3 protein: ASSPRTGGNYGYT
V gene: TRBV3-1/TRBV3-2
D gene: NA
J gene: TRBJ1-2

CDR3 protein: ASSYDHGSNQPQH
V gene: TRBV19
D gene: NA
J gene: TRBJ1-5

CDR3 protein: ASSQIGRGALTYEQY
V gene: TRBV4-2
D gene: TRBD2
J gene: TRBJ2-7

CDR3 protein: ASSYFDRTLSYEQY
V gene: TRBV6-2/TRBV6-3
D gene: NA
J gene: TRBJ2-7

CDR3 protein: VYRASGELF
V gene: TRBV11-3
D gene: NA
J gene: TRBJ2-2

CDR3 protein: ARGGSQPGNEQF
V gene: TRBV30
D gene: NA
J gene: TRBJ2-1

CDR3 protein: ASSFGHQNTEAF
V gene: TRBV7-9
D gene: NA
J gene: TRBJ1-1

CDR3 protein: ASSPRIGDEQY
V gene: TRBV18
D gene: NA
J gene: TRBJ2-7

CDR3 protein: ASSLDEYEQY
V gene: TRBV5-6
D gene: NA
J gene: TRBJ2-7

CDR3 protein: ASSQGPTINYGYT
V gene: TRBV3-1/TRBV3-2
D gene: NA
J gene: TRBJ1-2

CDR3 protein: ASSPVGTANTGELF
V gene: TRBV7-9
D gene: TRBD1
J gene: TRBJ2-2

CDR3 protein: ASSPEGPGGGGYT
V gene: TRBV2
D gene: NA
J gene: TRBJ1-2

CDR3 protein: ASSAGNQPQH
V gene: TRBV19
D gene: NA
J gene: TRBJ1-5

CDR3 protein: ASSKRDSGGSYNEQF
V gene: TRBV4-1
D gene: TRBD2
J gene: TRBJ2-1

CDR3 protein: ASSFPGGRGYT
V gene: TRBV7-3
D gene: NA
J gene: TRBJ1-2